Below, one TCR beta chain is given with its context. The data were obtained in a study of molecular identifiers for immune sequencing clone quantification. MiXCR, applied by TCRdb to the PCR reads, yields one record per CDR3 protein. Of nearly 55,000 distinct CDR3 sequences listed, roughly 38% were seen once; the top ten hold 3.5% to 4%. The V and J ends lost 6 bases and 0 bases respectively, with 15 bases between them. There are 15 residues in the CDR3. Sample: naive CD8+ T cells from blood, with Jurkat cell RNA spiked in. Specified subset: FACS-sorted CD8+CD4-CCR7+CD45RA+ naive T cells. This TCR derives from a human donor in good health. Some libraries in this study had Jurkat cell RNA spiked in. V gene TRBV12-3 or TRBV12-4 combines with J gene TRBJ2-7; D uncertain. The CDR3 DNA reads TGTGCCAGCAGCCCTGGGCAGCCTAGCTCCTACGAGCAGTACTTC. Translated: CASSPGQPSSYEQYF.